This T cell receptor (beta chain) was sequenced for a study of identical twins. With regard to this clonotype: Its antigen is undetermined.

Unique molecular identifiers were present on cDNA, and template switching added a universal primer site. Using its own MiXCR run on the 5' RACE reads, TCRdb lists one record per CDR3 protein. The sample includes a few hundred thousand distinct CDR3 sequences, 8% to 11% seen only once; the top ten take about a tenth. Study-level results: Out-of-frame alpha sequences that twins shared showed excess low generation probability. Models came in too low on out-of-frame TCR alpha sharing in monozygotic twins.

V was clipped by 2 bases and J by 5 bases, with 15 bases between them. The germline gives CDR1 KGHSY, CDR2 FQNENV. This CDR3 comprises 16 residues. J is TRBJ2-2 and V is TRBV16; D perhaps matches TRBD1 (5 bases). The specimen sequenced was memory T cells sorted from blood. The receptor's source is a man aged 50-60 years in good health. The CDR3 protein is CASSQNQAGQTGELFF. The CDR3 nucleotides are TGTGCCAGCAGCCAAAACCAAGCAGGGCAGACCGGGGAGCTGTTTTTT.